This T cell receptor (beta chain) comes out of a study of blood T cells in healthy people across ages. A second PCR, run for roughly 7 to 11 cycles, used a sample-barcoded 5' primer plus a J-beta primer mix. TCRdb re-analysed the 5' RACE reads in MiXCR, keeping a single row per CDR3 protein. The sample contains 720,000 or so distinct CDR3 sequences, around two fifths of which appear only once. This clonotype was picked up many times. Trimming removed 1 base at V and 0 bases at J, with 7 bases between. The CDR3 runs to 14 residues. Germline lookup yields CDR1 SGHVS and CDR2 FNYEAQ. The V and J genes are TRBV7-6 and TRBJ2-7; D is uncertain. Sequenced input: blood. The sequence was collected from a man older than 75 in good health. CDR3 sequence: CASSLDRRSYEQYF. The CDR3 DNA sequence: TGTGCCAGCAGCTTAGATCGCCGCTCCTACGAGCAGTACTTC.